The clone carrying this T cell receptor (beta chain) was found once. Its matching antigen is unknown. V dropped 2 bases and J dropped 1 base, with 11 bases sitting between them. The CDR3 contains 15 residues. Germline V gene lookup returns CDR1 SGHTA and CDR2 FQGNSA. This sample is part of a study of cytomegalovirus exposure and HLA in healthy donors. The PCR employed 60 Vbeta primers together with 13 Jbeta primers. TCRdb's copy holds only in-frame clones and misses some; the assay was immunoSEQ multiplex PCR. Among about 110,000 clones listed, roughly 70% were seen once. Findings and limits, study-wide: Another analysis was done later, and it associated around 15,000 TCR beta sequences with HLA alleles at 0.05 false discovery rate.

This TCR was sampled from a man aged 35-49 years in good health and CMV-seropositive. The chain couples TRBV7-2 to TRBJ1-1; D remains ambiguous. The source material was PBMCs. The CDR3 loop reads CASSLQAGPNTEAFF. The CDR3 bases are TGTGCCAGCAGCTTACAAGCGGGTCCGAACACTGAAGCTTTCTTT.